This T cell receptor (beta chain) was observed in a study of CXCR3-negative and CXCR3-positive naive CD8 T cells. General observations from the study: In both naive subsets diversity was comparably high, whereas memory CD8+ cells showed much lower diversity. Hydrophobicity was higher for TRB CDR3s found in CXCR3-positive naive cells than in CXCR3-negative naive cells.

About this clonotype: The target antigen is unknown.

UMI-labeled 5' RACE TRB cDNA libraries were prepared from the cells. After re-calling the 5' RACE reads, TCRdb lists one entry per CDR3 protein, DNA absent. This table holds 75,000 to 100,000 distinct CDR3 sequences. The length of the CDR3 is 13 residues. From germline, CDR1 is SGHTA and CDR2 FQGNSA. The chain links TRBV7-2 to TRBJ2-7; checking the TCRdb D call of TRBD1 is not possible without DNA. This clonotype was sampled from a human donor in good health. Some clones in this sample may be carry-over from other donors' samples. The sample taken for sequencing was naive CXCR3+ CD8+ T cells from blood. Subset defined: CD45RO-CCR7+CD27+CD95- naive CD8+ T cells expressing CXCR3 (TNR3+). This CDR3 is CASSPRVPYEQYF. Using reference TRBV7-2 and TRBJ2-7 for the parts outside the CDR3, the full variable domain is GAGVSQSPSNKVTEKGKDVELRCDPISGHTALYWYRQSLGQGLEFLIYFQGNSAPDKSGLPSDRFSAERTGGSVSTLTIQRTQQEDSAVYLCASSPRVPYEQYFGPGTRLTVT.